The T cell receptor beta chain under discussion was sequenced for a study of graft-versus-host responses after intestinal transplantation. As for the study in general: Transplants were multivisceral, liver-intestinal, or isolated intestinal.

Measured with immunoSEQ multiplex PCR; TCRdb has only the in-frame clones, and not every one. The sample contains more than 90,000 clones, 90% to 95% of which appear only once. This CDR3 is 16 amino acids long. Germline CDR1 SGHVT, CDR2 SQSDAQ. The V and J ends lost 5 bases and 4 bases respectively, with 18 bases between them. General study results and limits: The recipient marrow held GvH clones, and some of them showed up first in ileum or blood.

Of note for this clone: Its specificity is unknown.

The sequences come from unstimulated CD8+ T cells sorted from spleen or lymph node cells, collected before intestinal transplant. The chain links TRBV7-4 to TRBJ1-3; TRBD1 is a possible D gene (6 bases). The sequence was obtained from a human donor who received an intestinal transplant. CDR3 region: CASSPPQGTGGNTIYF. The CDR3 DNA reads TGTGCCAGCAGCCCACCACAGGGCACGGGCGGAAACACCATATATTTT.